This entry is about one TCR beta chain. Its target is unknown. Germline V gene data show CDR1 as DFQATT and CDR2 as SNEGSKA (reference sequence). The CDR3 contains 13 residues. The junction had 4 bases not matched to a gene; V was cut back by 3 bases and J by 3 bases. Patients were excluded because of uncontrolled infection, other autoimmune disease, pregnancy or lactation. Using 10 ml of fresh peripheral blood, PBMCs were prepared. This entry comes from a study of T cells in Graves' hyperthyroidism and ophthalmopathy. Study context: The blood sample was taken at first diagnosis, before treatment began. Overall study results and limits: From stable hyperthyroidism, ophthalmopathy was separated by a 13 V-J model.

Amplification of TCR beta CDR3 regions was performed using RNA transcripts as template. Researchers ran a first-round RT-PCR on the TCR CDR3 using the HTBI primer set. TCRdb fed the multiplex PCR reads into MiXCR, producing one record per CDR3 protein. The table has approximately 480,000 distinct CDR3 sequences, around 20% seen once; the top ten hold 26%. The TCR originated in a man between 18 and 29 years old with Graves' hyperthyroidism. The chain joins TRBV20-1 to TRBJ2-7; TRBD1 matches 8 bases. The sample taken for sequencing was blood. This CDR3 reads CSARSGGYYEQYF. DNA of the CDR3: TGCAGTGCTAGGTCAGGGGGCTACTACGAGCAGTACTTC.